Described below is a single T cell receptor (beta chain) sequence and its context. The sample is drawn from a study of blood T cells in healthy people across ages. The CDR3 has 14 residues. Trimming took 6 bases from V and 3 from J, leaving 14 bases between them. A second about 6 to 12 cycle PCR used barcoded and J-beta primers. Each single sample gave us at least 3 million CDR3-containing paired-end reads. TCRdb independently ran MiXCR on the 5' RACE reads; one entry per CDR3 protein. The sample consists of about 570,000 distinct CDR3 sequences, 25% to 30% of them appearing once. The sample comprised blood. This TCR derives from a woman in her seventies in good health. The chain joins TRBV12-3 or TRBV12-4 to TRBJ1-2; D remains ambiguous. The CDR3 DNA follows: TGTGCCAGCAGACCAAGGCAGGACTACTATGGCTACACCTTC. This encodes CASRPRQDYYGYTF.